The 20 T cell receptor beta chains below come from one sample, sequenced in a study of T cell repertoires in cytomegalovirus infection. No cognate antigen is known for these TCRs. TCRdb independently ran MiXCR on the reads; one entry per CDR3 protein. The repertoire holds roughly 68,000 distinct CDR3 sequences, with 20% as singletons. Material: CD8+ T cells from cultured PBMCs, obtained from culture after CMV antigen stimulation. These receptors all come from a human donor in good health (CMV status not recorded). Some clones in this sample may be carry-over from other donors' samples.

The table lists this clonotype with a few counts. The CDR3 sequence is CASSPFNSGGEWETQYF. In DNA form, the CDR3 reads TGTGCCAGCAGCCCCTTCAATTCAGGGGGGGAGTGGGAGACCCAGTACTTC. This sequence joins TRBV7-2 and TRBJ2-5, with D perhaps given as TRBD1 or TRBD2 (7 bases each). The germline V gene encodes CDR1 SGHTA and CDR2 FQGNSA. The CDR3 is made up of 17 amino acids. The V and J ends lost 5 bases and 5 bases respectively, with 24 bases between them. Full variable domain (rest looked up from reference TRBV7-2 and TRBJ2-5): GAGVSQSPSNKVTEKGKDVELRCDPISGHTALYWYRQSLGQGLEFLIYFQGNSAPDKSGLPSDRFSAERTGGSVSTLTIQRTQQEDSAVYLCASSPFNSGGEWETQYFGPGTRLLVL.

The J gene is TRBJ2-1, the V gene TRBV7-9; tentatively, D is TRBD2 (6 bases). The V end was cut by 4 bases, the J end by 8 bases, with 9 bases between. This CDR3 comprises 12 residues. The V gene's germline CDR1 is SEHNR and CDR2 FQNEAQ (reference sequence). CDR3 loop: CASSSSAHEQFF. The CDR3, as DNA: TGTGCCAGCAGCTCTAGCGCACATGAGCAGTTCTTC. The full variable domain, completed using reference TRBV7-9 and TRBJ2-1, is DTGVSQNPRHKITKRGQNVTFRCDPISEHNRLYWYRQTLGQGPEFLTYFQNEAQLEKSRLLSDRFSAERPKGSFSTLEIQRTEQGDSAMYLCASSSSAHEQFFGPGTRLTVL.

The chain carries TRBV6-2 or TRBV6-3 and TRBJ2-3, with TRBD2 as a possible D gene (5 bases). CDR3 size: 16 residues. CDR1 and CDR2 from the germline V gene are MNHEY and SVGEGT. V was trimmed by 2 bases and J by 2 bases, leaving 14 bases between them. CDR3 DNA: TGTGCCAGCAGTTACGCGGGCCGGGTTTACACAGATACGCAGTATTTT. Translating it yields CASSYAGRVYTDTQYF.

This clonotype appeared a few times. The CDR3 loop reads CASSSGQGYEQFF. CDR3 DNA sequence: TGTGCCAGCAGCTCGGGACAGGGGTATGAGCAGTTCTTC. The V gene is TRBV7-2, the J gene TRBJ2-1; TRBD1 aligns across 10 bases. V shed 4 bases, J shed 8 bases, and the junction held 2 bases outside the gene matches. Germline V lookup: CDR1 SGHTA, CDR2 FQGNSA. This CDR3 contains 13 residues.

This clonotype was recorded a few times. J is TRBJ1-1 and V is TRBV10-3, with TRBD1 as a possible D gene (5 bases). This CDR3 is 13 amino acids long. Germline V gene sequence: CDR1 ENHRY, CDR2 SYGVKD. V gave up 6 bases and J gave up 5 bases, with 13 bases separating them. The CDR3 coding sequence is TGTGCCATCAGCGCCAGGGTGGAAACTGAAGCTTTCTTT. Its protein is CAISARVETEAFF.

This chain links TRBV5-5 with TRBJ1-1; TRBD1 might be the D (6 bases). Germline V gene data show CDR1 as SGHKS and CDR2 as YYEKEE (reference sequence). The V and J ends lost 7 bases and 3 bases respectively, with 13 bases between them. The CDR3 totals 13 residues. The CDR3 region is CASATPGDTEAFF. CDR3 nucleotides: TGTGCCAGCGCGACTCCAGGGGACACTGAAGCTTTCTTT.

The chain is built from TRBV28 and TRBJ2-7; possibly TRBD1 for D (5 bases). The germline V and J ends were trimmed by 6 bases and 2 bases, with 32 bases remaining between them. The CDR3 length is 20 residues. CDR1 is MDHEN and CDR2 is SYDVKM in the germline V gene. CDR3 coding DNA: TGTGCCAGCAGCCCCCTCCCGGTGGGTTTAGGGGTTCGTATCACCTACGAGCAGTACTTC. Its protein product is CASSPLPVGLGVRITYEQYF.

This clonotype has just a few counts. Here the CDR3 reads CASSQESSGGADTQYF. CDR3 bases: TGTGCCAGCAGCCAAGAGTCGAGCGGGGGGGCAGATACGCAGTATTTT. The chain is built from TRBV4-2 and TRBJ2-3; 10 bases are shared with TRBD2. The CDR3 covers 16 residues. CDR1 is LGHNA and CDR2 is YNFKEQ in the germline V gene. The ends lost 0 bases at V and 4 bases at J; junction bases unmatched: 4.

This clonotype has just a few counts. V usage is TRBV11-2 and J usage is TRBJ2-7; D may be TRBD1 (6 bases). Germline loops: CDR1 SGHAT, CDR2 FQNNGV. CDR3 size: 14 residues. With 1 base removed from V and 2 bases from J, the gap between germline ends came to 9 bases. In nucleotides, the CDR3 is TGTGCCAGCAGCTTAGGGGACAACACCTACGAGCAGTACTTC. This encodes CASSLGDNTYEQYF.

V gene TRBV10-3 combines with J gene TRBJ2-1, with 9 bases that match TRBD2. Unmatched junction bases numbered 9, after V lost 0 bases and J lost 0 bases. The CDR3 is 19 amino acids. Germline loops: CDR1 ENHRY, CDR2 SYGVKD. The CDR3 region is CAISESWAGGPSSYNEQFF. In DNA form, the CDR3 reads TGTGCCATCAGTGAGTCCTGGGCGGGAGGGCCGAGCTCCTACAATGAGCAGTTCTTC.

This chain links TRBV7-6 with TRBJ2-2; D uncertain. This CDR3 region has 15 residues. Germline values: CDR1 SGHVS, CDR2 FNYEAQ. V was trimmed by 2 bases and J by 5 bases, leaving 12 bases between them. In DNA form, the CDR3 reads TGTGCCAGCAGCTTAAATACGGCCTTGACCGGGGAGCTGTTTTTT. Its protein is CASSLNTALTGELFF.

This clonotype has only a few counts. The J gene is TRBJ2-5, the V gene TRBV6-2 or TRBV6-3; D unresolved. Deletions cut 2 bases from V and 0 bases from J, with 16 bases between. The CDR3 covers 17 residues. Per germline, CDR1 MNHEY and CDR2 SVGEGT. DNA for the CDR3: TGTGCCAGCAGTTACAATAAGGCAGGAATGTACCAAGAGACCCAGTACTTC. It codes for CASSYNKAGMYQETQYF.

The chain has TRBV6-1 and TRBJ2-7; 7 bases fit TRBD1. Germline values: CDR1 MNHNS, CDR2 SASEGT. This CDR3 contains 14 residues. With V trimmed by 7 bases and J by 3 bases, 9 bases remained unmatched. In DNA, the CDR3 is TGTGCCAGCACCTACAGGGACAGACTCTACGAGCAGTACTTC. Translated: CASTYRDRLYEQYF.

This chain links TRBV6-2 or TRBV6-3 with TRBJ2-1, with D possibly being TRBD2 (7 bases). The V and J ends lost 1 base and 5 bases respectively, with 15 bases between them. The CDR3 consists of 16 residues. Germline CDR1 reads MNHEY; CDR2 reads SVGEGT. CDR3 sequence (DNA): TGTGCCAGCAGTTACTATGTGGGGGGGGCCAACAATGAGCAGTTCTTC. This codes for CASSYYVGGANNEQFF.

The chain combines TRBV11-2 with TRBJ2-1, with 8 nucleotides matching TRBD2. Germline CDR1 reads SGHAT; CDR2 reads FQNNGV. The CDR3 spans 14 residues. With V trimmed by 3 bases and J by 9 bases, 7 bases remained unmatched. The CDR3 spells CASSFGGGYGEQFF. The CDR3 nucleotides are TGTGCCAGCAGCTTCGGCGGGGGGTACGGTGAGCAGTTCTTC.

This chain uses TRBV7-6 with TRBJ2-3; unclear D gene. CDR1 SGHVS and CDR2 FNYEAQ come from the germline V gene. V was trimmed by 5 bases and J by 1 base, leaving 10 bases between them. The CDR3 consists of 14 residues. CDR3 sequence: CASSLRGGTDTQYF. CDR3 nucleotide sequence: TGTGCCAGCAGCCTTCGTGGGGGCACAGATACGCAGTATTTT. Based on the CDR3 plus reference TRBV7-6 and TRBJ2-3, the full variable domain is GAGVSQSPRYKVTKRGQDVALRCDPISGHVSLYWYRQALGQGPEFLTYFNYEAQQDKSGLPNDRFSAERPEGSISTLTIQRTEQRDSAMYRCASSLRGGTDTQYFGPGTRLTVL.

The chain combines TRBV7-2 with TRBJ2-5; 12 bases align to TRBD2. The V gene's germline CDR1 is SGHTA and CDR2 FQGNSA. The J segment lost 5 bases and the V segment lost 5 bases, leaving 6 bases of the junction unmatched. The CDR3 consists of 15 residues. The CDR3 sequence: CASSPGLAGGETQYF. The CDR3 region has the DNA TGTGCCAGCAGCCCCGGGCTAGCGGGGGGGGAGACCCAGTACTTC.

There are a few counts of this clonotype. The chain links TRBV5-1 to TRBJ1-1; 9 bases align to TRBD1. Germline loops: CDR1 SGHRS, CDR2 YFSETQ. Trimming took 4 bases from V and 0 from J; bases not matched to a gene: 7. This CDR3 has 16 amino acids. In nucleotides, the CDR3 is TGCGCCAGCAGCCAGGCGACAGGGGGGATGAACACTGAAGCTTTCTTT. This translates into CASSQATGGMNTEAFF. The variable domain in full, with the rest retrieved from reference TRBV5-1 and TRBJ1-1, is KAGVTQTPRYLIKTRGQQVTLSCSPISGHRSVSWYQQTPGQGLQFLFEYFSETQRNKGNFPGRFSGRQFSNSRSEMNVSTLELGDSALYLCASSQATGGMNTEAFFGQGTRLTVV.

This sequence joins TRBV19 and TRBJ1-5; 9 bases agree with TRBD1. The CDR3 covers 12 residues. The trim removed 11 bases at V and 9 bases at J, leaving 8 bases unmatched. Germline CDR1 is LNHDA and CDR2 is SQIVND (reference sequence). CDR3 nucleotide sequence: TGTGCCTCGGGGACAGGGTTCATGCCCCAGCATTTT. It translates to CASGTGFMPQHF.

This chain uses TRBV4-1 with TRBJ1-1; D gene ambiguous. V was shortened by 0 bases and J by 0 bases, with 5 bases between the two germline ends. The CDR3 is 14 amino acids. Germline lookup yields CDR1 MGHRA and CDR2 YSYEKL. CDR3 sequence reads: CASSQDQMNTEAFF. The CDR3 DNA sequence: TGCGCCAGCAGCCAAGATCAGATGAACACTGAAGCTTTCTTT.